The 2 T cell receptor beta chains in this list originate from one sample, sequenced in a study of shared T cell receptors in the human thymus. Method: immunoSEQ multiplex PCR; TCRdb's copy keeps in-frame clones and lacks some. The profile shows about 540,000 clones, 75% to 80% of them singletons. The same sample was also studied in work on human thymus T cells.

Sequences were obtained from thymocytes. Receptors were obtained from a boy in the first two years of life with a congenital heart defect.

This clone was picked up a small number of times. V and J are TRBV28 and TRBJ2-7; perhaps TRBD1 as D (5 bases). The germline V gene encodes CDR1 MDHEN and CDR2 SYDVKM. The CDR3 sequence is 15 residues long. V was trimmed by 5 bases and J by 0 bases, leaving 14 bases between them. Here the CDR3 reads CASSQRTKSSYEQYF. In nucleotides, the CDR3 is TGTGCCAGCAGTCAAAGGACAAAGAGCTCCTACGAGCAGTACTTC.

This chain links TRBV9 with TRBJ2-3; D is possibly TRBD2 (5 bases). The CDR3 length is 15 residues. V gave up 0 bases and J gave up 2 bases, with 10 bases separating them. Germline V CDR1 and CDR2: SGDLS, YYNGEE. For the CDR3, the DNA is TGTGCCAGCAGCGTAGAAGAGCGGATCACAGATACGCAGTATTTT. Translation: CASSVEERITDTQYF.